The 14 T cell receptor beta chains given below trace back to one sample, sequenced in a study of cytomegalovirus exposure and HLA in healthy donors. PCR used 60 Vbeta primers and 13 Jbeta primers. Produced via immunoSEQ multiplex PCR; TCRdb's table is partial and in-frame only. The table lists about 120,000 clones, less than 85% of them singletons. The sequencing input was PBMCs. The receptors here all came from a female donor in good health and CMV-seronegative.

V gene TRBV18 combines with J gene TRBJ1-3, with a possible D match to TRBD1 (5 bases). The CDR3 totals 18 residues. V was cut by 3 bases and J by 2 bases, with 20 bases left in between. The germline V gene has CDR1 KGHSH and CDR2 LQKENI. The CDR3 DNA reads as TGTGCCAGCTCACCCCTACTCCCAGCGGGGCGAACTGGAAACACCATATATTTT. Translated, it gives CASSPLLPAGRTGNTIYF.

V gene TRBV6-6 combines with J gene TRBJ1-3; D unresolved. The CDR3 sequence is 16 residues long. From germline, CDR1 is MNHNY and CDR2 SVGAGI (reference sequence). The V end was cut by 4 bases, the J end by 0 bases, with 13 bases between. Here the CDR3 reads CASSFSGGNSGNTIYF. CDR3 nucleotide sequence: TGTGCCAGCAGTTTTTCAGGAGGGAACTCTGGAAACACCATATATTTT.

This chain joins TRBV11-2 and TRBJ1-5; 7 nucleotides agree with TRBD1. There are 15 residues in the CDR3. V dropped 4 bases and J dropped 3; count of bases not matched to a gene: 6. In germline, CDR1 is SGHAT, CDR2 FQNNGV. CDR3 loop: CASSWGGQDNQPQHF. CDR3 bases: TGTGCCAGCAGCTGGGGTGGACAGGACAATCAGCCCCAGCATTTT.

A few counts support this clone. This chain uses TRBV4-1 with TRBJ2-1, with 7 bases fitting TRBD1. Germline lookup yields CDR1 MGHRA and CDR2 YSYEKL. This CDR3 is 17 amino acids long. Germline trimming cut 0 bases from V and 3 bases from J; bases unmatched to any gene: 8. The CDR3 DNA is TGCGCCAGCAGCCAAGATAGGGGACAGAACCTCTACAATGAGCAGTTCTTC. Protein: CASSQDRGQNLYNEQFF.

The DNA for the CDR3 is TGTGCCAGCAGTTTCCTTGGACAGGGGGCGGACAATCAGCCCCAGCATTTT. It translates to CASSFLGQGADNQPQHF. The rearrangement uses TRBV27 and TRBJ1-5; 11 bases line up with TRBD1. This CDR3 is built from 17 residues. J gave up 3 bases and V 3 bases, and 7 bases lay outside the gene matches. In germline, CDR1 is MNHEY, CDR2 SMNVEV (reference sequence).

The V call is TRBV5-1, the J call TRBJ2-7; maybe TRBD2 (5 bases). CDR3 length: 16 residues. The V gene lost 0 bases and the J gene lost 2 bases, with 15 bases spanning the gap. Germline assignment: CDR1 SGHRS and CDR2 YFSETQ. The CDR3 loop is CASSLGSPSRTYEQYF. The CDR3 bases are TGCGCCAGCAGCTTGGGATCGCCTAGCCGGACCTACGAGCAGTACTTC.

This chain joins TRBV6-5 and TRBJ1-2, with D unresolved. Germline V gene lookup returns CDR1 MNHEY and CDR2 SVGAGI. This CDR3 is 13 amino acids long. The V and J ends lost 8 bases and 4 bases respectively, with 14 bases between them. The CDR3 coding sequence is TGTGCCAGCTCCCTCGGGAGGGTCTATGGCTACACCTTC. Translation gives CASSLGRVYGYTF.

The chain joins TRBV23-1 to TRBJ2-2; 7 nucleotides line up with TRBD1. TRBV23-1 is an ORF, with its function uncertain. The V segment lost 4 bases and the J segment 7 bases; nucleotides outside the gene matches: 12. The CDR3 loop spans 16 amino acids. The CDR3 reads CASSPQQGTLVGELFF. The DNA for the CDR3 is TGCGCCAGCAGTCCTCAACAGGGGACGCTCGTCGGGGAGCTGTTTTTT.

This chain joins TRBV10-3 and TRBJ1-2; TRBD1 matches 8 bases. The CDR3 covers 17 residues. Unmatched junction bases numbered 11, after V lost 4 bases and J lost 1 base. Germline V gene lookup returns CDR1 ENHRY and CDR2 SYGVKD. The CDR3 spells CAISGGALRGLNYGYTF. CDR3 bases: TGTGCCATCAGTGGGGGAGCTCTCAGGGGGCTTAACTATGGCTACACCTTC.

This clone has more than one count but fewer than ten. The V call is TRBV11-2, the J call TRBJ2-3; 7 bases map to TRBD2. Germline V CDR1 and CDR2: SGHAT, FQNNGV. The CDR3 extends over 17 amino acids. V trimming: 2 bases; J trimming: 4 bases; junction bases outside the gene matches: 12. The CDR3 region is CASSLLRLAGFADTQYF. CDR3 sequence (DNA): TGTGCCAGCAGCTTACTTAGACTAGCTGGCTTCGCAGATACGCAGTATTTT.

This chain connects TRBV19 to TRBJ1-2, with TRBD1 matching 9 bases. Trimming cost V 4 bases and J 4 bases; bases outside gene matches: 10. The CDR3 covers 16 residues. From germline, CDR1 is LNHDA and CDR2 SQIVND (reference sequence). CDR3 loop: CASSTSYTGGIYGYTF. The CDR3 region has the DNA TGTGCCAGTAGTACCTCCTACACAGGGGGCATCTATGGCTACACCTTC.

V gene TRBV29-1 combines with J gene TRBJ2-5, with 9 bases matching TRBD2. The CDR3 extends over 15 amino acids. Germline V CDR1 and CDR2: SQVTM, ANQGSEA. V shed 6 bases and J 1 base; nucleotides not matched to a gene: 9. In DNA, the CDR3 is TGCAGCGTCAAAGGGATTAGCGGGGGCCAAGAGACCCAGTACTTC. Its protein product is CSVKGISGGQETQYF.

The chain recombines TRBV6-1 with TRBJ1-1; TRBD1 matches 8 bases. V lost 6 bases, J lost 3 bases, and 6 bases stayed unmatched. The CDR3 is 14 amino acids. Per the germline V gene, CDR1 is MNHNS and CDR2 is SASEGT. This CDR3 reads CASRGDRSYTEAFF. CDR3 bases: TGTGCCAGCAGAGGGGACAGGTCCTACACTGAAGCTTTCTTT.

The rearrangement uses TRBV7-6 and TRBJ2-1; possible D gene TRBD1, 6 bases. Germline V lookup: CDR1 SGHVS, CDR2 FNYEAQ. Trimming removed 5 bases from V and 6 bases from J, with 11 bases in between. The CDR3 covers 13 residues. Written as DNA, the CDR3 is TGTGCCAGCAGCCTAGACAGGATCAATGAGCAGTTCTTC. Amino acid sequence: CASSLDRINEQFF.